The text below deals with one T cell receptor beta chain. This specimen belongs to a study of OX40 agonist ivuxolimab in advanced cancers. Study in general: Patients were treated with ivuxolimab, an agonistic anti-OX40 (CD134) antibody. The study reported partial responses in three patients: one hepatocellular carcinoma, two cutaneous melanoma.

Assay used: immunoSEQ multiplex PCR; TCRdb lists only in-frame clones, some missing. The sample lists more than 85,000 clones, approximately 89% occurring once. V was clipped by 2 bases and J by 1 base, with 12 bases between them. CDR3 length equals 15 residues. Germline CDR1 is SGDLS and CDR2 is YYNGEE. The source of this sequence is an adult with an advanced solid tumor such as melanoma, head and neck, liver or kidney cancer. The chain employs TRBV9 and TRBJ2-5, with unresolved D. The source was CD4+ or CD8+ T cells sorted from blood, collected in a trial of the OX40 agonist ivuxolimab. The CDR3: CASSVSVGFQETQYF. CDR3 bases: TGTGCCAGCAGCGTGTCCGTCGGGTTCCAAGAGACCCAGTACTTC.